This T cell receptor beta chain was recorded in a study of OX40 agonist ivuxolimab in advanced cancers. Study context: Three patients, one with hepatocellular carcinoma and two with cutaneous melanoma, responded partially.

The data were produced by immunoSEQ multiplex PCR, yet TCRdb's version contains in-frame clones alone and is incomplete. The profile shows tens of thousands of clones, roughly 94% of them singletons. Baseline was the first blood sampling point, followed by cycle 4 day 1 and cycle 7 day 1. V dropped 2 bases and J dropped 2; count of bases not matched to a gene: 6. CDR1 is SGHTA and CDR2 is FQGTGA in the germline V gene. The CDR3 consists of 16 residues. Specimen: CD4+ or CD8+ T cells sorted from blood, collected in a trial of the OX40 agonist ivuxolimab. The source is an adult with an advanced solid tumor such as melanoma, head and neck, liver or kidney cancer. The chain uses TRBV7-3 and TRBJ2-3; TRBD2 matches 8 bases. CDR3 DNA: TGTGCCAGCAGCTTATCTGCGGGGGGTCTCACAGATACGCAGTATTTT. It is translated as CASSLSAGGLTDTQYF.